The 24 T cell receptor beta chains listed next were all sequenced from one sample in a study of blood T cell repertoires in COVID-19 (dated by TCRdb to between 2020 and 2021). The library was produced with the immunoSEQ multiplex PCR assay. This immuneACCESS table, as held by TCRdb, lists in-frame sequences with V and J called but not all clones. Of the missing ones, under half trace to an unresolved V gene in checked studies; the others have no known cause. Here the sample has about 190,000 clones; under 80% occur a single time. The ten largest clones add up to roughly 12% of the sample. Source material: peripheral blood. The receptor source for this set is a woman aged 45 to 65 with acute or convalescent COVID-19.

The CDR3 here is CASSLALPGSAEAFF. The CDR3 DNA follows: TGTGCCAGCAGCTTAGCCCTCCCGGGGTCCGCTGAAGCTTTCTTT. The gene calls are TRBV7-2 and TRBJ1-1; no clear D gene. Germline CDR1 SGHTA, CDR2 FQGNSA. The CDR3 consists of 15 residues. Deletions cut 0 bases from V and 6 bases from J, with 14 bases between.

The CDR3 coding sequence is TGTGCCAGCAGTGGACTAGCGGGGGGCCCCGTACCGCAGTATTTT. It codes for CASSGLAGGPVPQYF. V and J are TRBV28 and TRBJ2-3; the match to TRBD2 covers 14 bases. The CDR3 contains 15 residues. V lost 5 bases, J lost 10 bases, and 8 bases stayed unmatched. Germline V gene data show CDR1 as MDHEN and CDR2 as SYDVKM. Full variable domain (remainder filled in from reference TRBV28 and TRBJ2-3): DVKVTQSSRYLVKRTGEKVFLECVQDMDHENMFWYRQDPGLGLRLIYFSYDVKMKEKGDIPEGYSVSREKKERFSLILESASTNQTSMYLCASSGLAGGPVPQYFGPGTRLTVL.

This chain joins TRBV3-1 (or the pseudogene TRBV3-2) and TRBJ1-6, with 9 bases identical to TRBD1. This CDR3 has 15 residues. J lost 7 bases, V lost 4 bases, and 5 bases had no gene match. Germline CDR1 and CDR2: LGHDT and YNNKEL (reference sequence). The CDR3: CASSLRDRVNSPLHF. CDR3 nucleotides: TGTGCCAGCAGCCTACGGGACAGGGTGAATTCACCCCTCCACTTT.

The gene calls are TRBV4-1 and TRBJ1-4, with 9 bases lining up with TRBD1. The CDR3 consists of 14 residues. Trimming removed 4 bases from V and 7 bases from J; junction bases left unmatched: 4. In germline, CDR1 is MGHRA, CDR2 YSYEKL. The CDR3 DNA sequence: TGCGCCAGCAGCCGCGGACAGGGGAGTGAAAAACTGTTTTTT. This codes for CASSRGQGSEKLFF.

DNA of the CDR3: TGCGCCAGCCGCTTAGGGTTTAGCGGGATTCCTAATGAGCAGTTCTTC. This sequence encodes CASRLGFSGIPNEQFF. The chain employs TRBV4-1 and TRBJ2-1; 8 nucleotides agree with TRBD2. The CDR3 is 16 residues long. V lost 8 bases to trimming and J lost 7 bases; unmatched junction nucleotides: 16. Germline V gene data show CDR1 as MGHRA and CDR2 as YSYEKL.

The genes are TRBV5-4 and TRBJ1-4; 7 bases are a match to TRBD1. J was trimmed by 0 bases and V by 4 bases; bases with no gene match: 6. CDR1 is SGHNT and CDR2 is YYREEE in the germline V gene (reference sequence). The CDR3 is 16 amino acids. The CDR3 DNA follows: TGTGCCAGCAGCCGCGGACAGGCTACAACTAATGAAAAACTGTTTTTT. Amino acids: CASSRGQATTNEKLFF.

The count of this clone is one. The chain uses TRBV6-1 and TRBJ1-2; 9 nucleotides agree with TRBD1. The V gene's germline CDR1 is MNHNS and CDR2 SASEGT. The CDR3 totals 15 residues. Trimming at V came to 1 base and at J to 0 bases, leaving 0 bases not matched to a gene. The CDR3 loop is CASSEGTGANYGYTF. The DNA of the CDR3 is TGTGCCAGCAGTGAAGGGACAGGGGCTAACTATGGCTACACCTTC.

The chain combines TRBV9 with TRBJ2-3, with D possibly being TRBD2 (5 bases). The germline V and J ends were trimmed by 0 bases and 0 bases, with 8 bases remaining between them. The germline gives CDR1 SGDLS, CDR2 YYNGEE. The CDR3 length is 15 residues. The CDR3: CASSVGAGSTDTQYF. The CDR3 coding sequence is TGTGCCAGCAGCGTAGGGGCGGGCAGCACAGATACGCAGTATTTT.

This clone showed up just once. In the same sample, other DNA sequences code for this CDR3. V gene TRBV28 combines with J gene TRBJ1-5; a possible D gene is TRBD1 (5 bases). V lost 3 bases and J 3 bases, leaving 9 bases between the germline ends. Germline CDR1 is MDHEN and CDR2 is SYDVKM. The length of the CDR3 is 14 residues. CDR3 residues: CASSFGGFNQPQHF. CDR3 bases: TGTGCCAGCAGTTTCGGGGGGTTCAATCAGCCCCAGCATTTT. The complete variable domain, with remaining parts taken from reference TRBV28 and TRBJ1-5, reads DVKVTQSSRYLVKRTGEKVFLECVQDMDHENMFWYRQDPGLGLRLIYFSYDVKMKEKGDIPEGYSVSREKKERFSLILESASTNQTSMYLCASSFGGFNQPQHFGDGTRLSIL.

The gene calls are TRBV6-5 and TRBJ1-5; TRBD1 matches at 7 bases. Germline assignment: CDR1 MNHEY and CDR2 SVGAGI. This CDR3 has 14 amino acids. J gave up 7 bases and V 7 bases, and 10 bases lay outside the gene matches. The CDR3 loop reads CASTWGTGDQPQHF. The CDR3 DNA reads TGTGCCAGCACCTGGGGAACAGGGGACCAGCCCCAGCATTTT.

The chain uses TRBV5-6 and TRBJ2-3; the match to TRBD2 covers 12 bases. This CDR3 contains 17 residues. Per germline, CDR1 SGHDT and CDR2 YYEEEE. The trim removed 0 bases at V and 6 bases at J, leaving 8 bases unmatched. The CDR3 nucleotides read TGTGCCAGCAGCTTGGGACTAGCGGGGGTAATGGTGGATACGCAGTATTTT. This encodes CASSLGLAGVMVDTQYF.

Concerning this clone itself: Distinct nucleotide sequences in the sample also encode this CDR3. The rearrangement joins TRBV28 to TRBJ2-7; the D gene is possibly TRBD1 (5 bases). The V end lost 6 bases, the J end lost 2 bases, and 5 bases lay between the germline ends. The germline V gene has CDR1 MDHEN and CDR2 SYDVKM. This CDR3 has 11 residues. CDR3 protein: CASRDTYEQYF. DNA for the CDR3: TGTGCCAGCAGGGACACCTACGAGCAGTACTTC. Full variable domain (rest looked up from reference TRBV28 and TRBJ2-7): DVKVTQSSRYLVKRTGEKVFLECVQDMDHENMFWYRQDPGLGLRLIYFSYDVKMKEKGDIPEGYSVSREKKERFSLILESASTNQTSMYLCASRDTYEQYFGPGTRLTVT.

This chain joins TRBV3-1 (or the pseudogene TRBV3-2) and TRBJ1-5; D remains unclear. The CDR3 consists of 12 residues. V was pared by 3 bases and J by 10 bases, with 10 bases between. The germline V gene encodes CDR1 LGHDT and CDR2 YNNKEL (reference sequence). The CDR3 spells CASSQGLNPQHF. DNA for the CDR3: TGTGCCAGCAGCCAGGGCCTCAATCCCCAGCATTTT.

The rearrangement uses TRBV14 and TRBJ1-6; TRBD1 is a possible D gene (5 bases). The V end was cut by 0 bases, the J end by 6 bases, with 12 bases between. Germline CDR1 reads SGHDN; CDR2 reads FVKESK. This CDR3 is 16 amino acids long. CDR3 sequence reads: CASSQEGLQANSPLHF. As DNA, the CDR3 is TGTGCCAGCAGCCAAGAAGGGTTACAGGCTAATTCACCCCTCCACTTT.

This clone has more than one count but fewer than ten. The genes are TRBV5-1 and TRBJ1-6; the match to TRBD1 covers 9 bases. Unmatched junction bases numbered 4, after V lost 2 bases and J lost 7 bases. Per the germline V gene, CDR1 is SGHRS and CDR2 is YFSETQ. This CDR3 contains 15 residues. The CDR3 DNA reads as TGCGCCAGCAGCTTTACCGGGACAGGGAATTCACCCCTCCACTTT. It is translated as CASSFTGTGNSPLHF.

V is TRBV6-5 and J is TRBJ1-1; 7 nucleotides line up with TRBD1. The CDR3 loop spans 13 amino acids. Germline V CDR1 and CDR2: MNHEY, SVGAGI. The junction had 10 bases not matched to a gene; V was cut back by 6 bases and J by 9 bases. The CDR3 sequence: CASRMYRDRQAFF. The CDR3 DNA sequence: TGTGCCAGCAGGATGTACCGGGACAGACAAGCTTTCTTT.

The rearrangement links TRBV27 to TRBJ1-5; 7 nucleotides line up with TRBD1. The length of the CDR3 is 16 residues. V was pared by 2 bases and J by 6 bases, with 10 bases of the junction left unmatched. Looked up from germline, CDR1 is MNHEY and CDR2 is SMNVEV (reference sequence). CDR3 loop: CASSLPSDRQGQPQHF. CDR3 in DNA: TGTGCCAGCAGTTTACCCTCGGACAGGCAGGGTCAGCCCCAGCATTTT.

In its sample, this clone was seen once. J is TRBJ2-1 and V is TRBV9, with TRBD1 matching 10 bases. The CDR3 is made up of 13 amino acids. CDR1 and CDR2 from the germline V gene are SGDLS and YYNGEE. Trimming at V came to 7 bases and at J to 9 bases, leaving 7 bases not matched to a gene. CDR3 sequence: CASSSGQGLEQFF. The CDR3 region has the DNA TGTGCCAGCTCCTCGGGACAGGGGCTTGAGCAGTTCTTC.

This chain connects TRBV6-5 to TRBJ2-7; possibly TRBD2 for D (6 bases). Trimming cost V 2 bases and J 4 bases, with 12 bases left between them. This CDR3 spans 14 amino acids. Looked up from germline, CDR1 is MNHEY and CDR2 is SVGAGI. DNA of the CDR3: TGTGCCAGCAGTTACGGGGGGAATTGGTACGAGCAGTACTTC. Residues: CASSYGGNWYEQYF.

This chain joins TRBV5-1 and TRBJ1-1, with D possibly TRBD1 on 6 matching bases. The CDR3 is 15 residues long. CDR1 SGHRS and CDR2 YFSETQ come from the germline V gene. The ends were cut back, 4 bases at V and 3 bases at J, with 16 bases in the middle. CDR3 DNA sequence: TGCGCCAGCAGCATCCCGGGGGCGGGGGACACTGAAGCTTTCTTT. Translating it yields CASSIPGAGDTEAFF.

The chain combines TRBV29-1 with TRBJ2-7; 12 positions agree with TRBD1. The CDR3 covers 13 residues. CDR1 is SQVTM, CDR2 ANQGSEA, per germline. V was clipped by 4 bases and J by 7 bases; unmatched bases: 5. The DNA of the CDR3 is TGCAGCGTTGTGGGACAGGGGGCGGGTGAGCAGTACTTC. Encoded protein: CSVVGQGAGEQYF.

This chain's CDR3 is CASRDRGRRGYTF. The CDR3 nucleotides are TGTGCCAGCCGGGACAGGGGGCGACGGGGCTACACCTTC. V gene TRBV5-8 combines with J gene TRBJ1-2; 12 positions match TRBD1. With V trimmed by 7 bases and J by 8 bases, 6 bases remained unmatched. Germline V gives CDR1 SGHTS, CDR2 YDEGEE. This CDR3 has 13 residues.

This chain links TRBV7-9 with TRBJ2-1; TRBD2 matches 13 bases. The CDR3 runs 16 residues. The V gene end was trimmed by 5 bases and the J gene end by 6 bases; junction bases not matched to a gene: 7. Germline lookup yields CDR1 SEHNR and CDR2 FQNEAQ (reference sequence). The CDR3 loop is CASSLFGTSGVNEQFF. DNA for the CDR3: TGTGCCAGCAGCCTGTTCGGGACTAGCGGGGTCAATGAGCAGTTCTTC.

The chain is built from TRBV3-1 (or the pseudogene TRBV3-2) and TRBJ2-7; perhaps TRBD2 as D (6 bases). Trimming stripped 4 bases from V and 2 bases from J, with 9 bases between. Per the germline V gene, CDR1 is LGHDT and CDR2 is YNNKEL (reference sequence). The CDR3 is made up of 13 amino acids. CDR3: CASSRDSPYEQYF. The CDR3 DNA sequence: TGTGCCAGCAGCCGGGACTCCCCCTACGAGCAGTACTTC.